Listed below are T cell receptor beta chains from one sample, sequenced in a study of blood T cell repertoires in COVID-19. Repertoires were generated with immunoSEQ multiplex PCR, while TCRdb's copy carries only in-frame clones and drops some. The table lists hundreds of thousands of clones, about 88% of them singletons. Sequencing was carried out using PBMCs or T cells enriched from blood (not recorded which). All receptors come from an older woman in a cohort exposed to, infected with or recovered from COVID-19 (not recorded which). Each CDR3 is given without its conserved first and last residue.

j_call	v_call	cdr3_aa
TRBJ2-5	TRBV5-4	ASSLEGGLQETQY
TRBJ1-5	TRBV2	ASSSQGINQPQH
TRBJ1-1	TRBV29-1	SVGVGGRGTEAF
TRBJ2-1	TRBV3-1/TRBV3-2	ASSQAVSLLF
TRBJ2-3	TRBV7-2	ASSTSKVRGRADTQY
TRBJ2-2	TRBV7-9	AATPGTGGTGELF
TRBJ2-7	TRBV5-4	ASSQGTGDYYEQY
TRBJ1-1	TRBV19	ASSNRGGAEAF
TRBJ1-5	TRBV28	ASSRGNQPQH
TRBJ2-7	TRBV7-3	ASSLYHSSYEQY
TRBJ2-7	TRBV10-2	ASSPGTSGPI
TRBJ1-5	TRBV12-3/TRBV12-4	ASSHNREQPQH